This TCR beta chain was documented in a study of patients and donors after allogeneic stem cell transplantation. This clonotype was counted a few times. From the RT-PCR reads, TCRdb called clonotypes with MiXCR, one entry per CDR3 protein. The sample holds around 160,000 distinct CDR3 sequences, approximately 31% seen once. The CDR3 runs to 13 residues. CDR1 KGHDR and CDR2 SFDVKD come from the germline V gene. V was shortened by 10 bases and J by 4 bases, with 13 bases between the two germline ends. The chain carries TRBV24-1 and TRBJ2-1; D perhaps matches TRBD1 (5 bases). The material sequenced was blood, either unsorted or a sorted T cell fraction (not recorded which). The receptor was isolated from a human donor who was either an allogeneic HSCT recipient or a stem cell or donor lymphocyte infusion donor (not recorded which). It is not recorded whose cells these are; they may come from a transplant donor. The CDR3, as DNA: TGTGCCACGTCCTGGGCAGGGTACAATGAGCAGTTCTTC. This codes for CATSWAGYNEQFF.